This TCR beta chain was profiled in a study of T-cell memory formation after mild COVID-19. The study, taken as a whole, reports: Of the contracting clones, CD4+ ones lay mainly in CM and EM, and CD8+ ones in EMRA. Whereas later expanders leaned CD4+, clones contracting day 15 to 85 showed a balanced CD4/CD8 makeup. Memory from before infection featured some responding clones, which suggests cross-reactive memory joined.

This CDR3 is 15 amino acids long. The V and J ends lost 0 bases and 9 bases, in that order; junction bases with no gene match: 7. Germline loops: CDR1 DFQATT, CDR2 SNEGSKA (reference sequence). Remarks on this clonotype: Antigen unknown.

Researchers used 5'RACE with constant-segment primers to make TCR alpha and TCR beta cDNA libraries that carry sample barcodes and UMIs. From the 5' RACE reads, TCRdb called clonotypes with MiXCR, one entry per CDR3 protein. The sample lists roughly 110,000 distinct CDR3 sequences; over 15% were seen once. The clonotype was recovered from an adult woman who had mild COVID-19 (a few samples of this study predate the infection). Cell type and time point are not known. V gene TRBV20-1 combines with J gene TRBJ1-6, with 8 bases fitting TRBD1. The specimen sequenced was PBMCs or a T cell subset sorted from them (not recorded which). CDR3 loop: CSARDLGQGGSPLHF. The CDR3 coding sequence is TGCAGTGCTAGAGATCTCGGACAGGGAGGTTCACCCCTCCACTTT.